This T cell receptor beta chain stems from a study of response to subunit inactivated influenza vaccine. TCRdb itself ran the RT-PCR reads through MiXCR, one entry per CDR3 protein. The sample records about 480,000 distinct CDR3 sequences, roughly 25% being singletons. Comment on this clonotype: Its target is unknown.

Study outcomes and limitations: Researchers suggested that each seasonal influenza vaccination recruits few new T cells.

V was trimmed by 4 bases and J by 7 bases, leaving 10 bases between them. The CDR3 length is 12 residues. Germline-derived CDR1 and CDR2 are SGHDT and YYEEEE. The sample consisted of CD4+ T cells sorted from PBMCs, taken more than 4 days after vaccination. The clonotype comes from a man between 50 and 59 years old who received an inactivated influenza vaccine. The chain links TRBV5-6 to TRBJ2-3, with TRBD1 as a possible D gene (6 bases). CDR3 DNA sequence: TGTGCCAGCAGCACAACAGGGAATACGCAGTATTTT. Its translation is CASSTTGNTQYF.